This TCR beta chain comes out of a study of blood T cell repertoires in COVID-19. Overall study context: From T cells, B-cell-depleted T cells, or PBMCs came the material, which was cDNA or gDNA.

The CDR3 has 19 amino acids. CDR1 and CDR2 (germline): MNHEY, SMNVEV (reference sequence). The J segment lost 4 bases and the V segment lost 5 bases, leaving 13 bases of the junction unmatched. Profiled with immunoSEQ multiplex PCR; TCRdb holds only in-frame clones, not every one. The top ten hold just over 2.5% of the sample, which has roughly 75,000 clones, approximately 79% seen once. The receptor was derived from a human donor with acute or convalescent COVID-19. The donor label of this sample is uncertain. The source material was peripheral blood. The chain recombines TRBV27 with TRBJ2-6; 11 bases are a match to TRBD1. The CDR3 bases are TGTGCCAGCAGTCCAAGTATGGGACAGGGGGTGAGGGGGGCCAACGTCCTGACTTTC. This codes for CASSPSMGQGVRGANVLTF.